This T cell receptor beta chain was identified in a study of shared clonotypes between healthy human individuals. Assay: immunoSEQ multiplex PCR; the TCRdb copy retains only in-frame clones and omits some. The data contain approximately 2.5 million clones, approximately 94% of them singletons. Points from the study as a whole: About 5% was the fraction of naive CD4 clonotypes found shared across several donors.

The CDR3 runs 18 residues. Trimming cost V 6 bases and J 4 bases; bases outside gene matches: 17. Remarks on this clone: As yet, its antigen is unknown.

The J gene is TRBJ1-5, the V gene TRBV23-1; TRBD1 matches at 8 bases. TRBV23-1 is noted as an ORF with a role that remains uncertain. The receptor comes from a man aged 18-30 years in good health. What was sequenced was naive CD4+ T cells sorted from blood. Subset meaning: CD45RA+ positively selected. CDR3 sequence (DNA): TGCGCCAGCAGAGTAGGGAGAAACAGGGGGAAGGGGAATCAGCCCCAGCATTTT. Protein: CASRVGRNRGKGNQPQHF.